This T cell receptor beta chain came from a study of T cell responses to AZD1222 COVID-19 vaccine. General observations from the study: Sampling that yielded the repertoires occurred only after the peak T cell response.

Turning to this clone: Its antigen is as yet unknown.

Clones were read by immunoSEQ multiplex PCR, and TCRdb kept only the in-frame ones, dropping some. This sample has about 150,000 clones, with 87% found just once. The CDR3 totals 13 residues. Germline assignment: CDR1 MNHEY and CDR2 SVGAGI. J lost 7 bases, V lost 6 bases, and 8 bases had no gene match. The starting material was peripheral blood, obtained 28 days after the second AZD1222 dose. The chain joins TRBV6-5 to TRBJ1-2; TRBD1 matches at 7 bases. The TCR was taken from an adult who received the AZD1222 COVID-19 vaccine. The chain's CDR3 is CASRWAQGSGYTF. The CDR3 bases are TGTGCCAGCAGATGGGCACAGGGGTCTGGCTACACCTTC.